This T cell receptor (beta chain) was observed in a study of cytomegalovirus exposure and HLA in healthy donors. Study-wide context: The study placed approximately 78% of its approximately 400 genotyped donors in the Caucasian-associated ancestry cluster.

Study-level results: Later analysis reportedly placed an Asian-associated ancestry cluster below the roughly 670-donor mean in N-insertions. High specificity and sensitivity for cytomegalovirus status were reported for the classifier.

This clone was observed once. Its antigen is unknown. One end of the junction varies from germline; a read error may be responsible. The sample carries other DNA sequences with the same CDR3. In the PCR, 60 Vbeta and 13 Jbeta primers were used. Measured with immunoSEQ multiplex PCR; TCRdb has only the in-frame clones, and not every one. The repertoire consists of around 70,000 clones, with roughly 85% occurring once and the leading ten covering less than 2.5%. Germline assignment: CDR1 MDHEN and CDR2 SYDVKM. This CDR3 contains 14 residues. Sequencing was carried out using PBMCs. The chain is built from TRBV28 and TRBJ2-7, with TRBD1 identical over 10 bases. This receptor was obtained from a woman aged 25 to 45 in good health and CMV-seronegative. CDR3 DNA sequence: TGCGCCAGCACCCGGACAGGGGGACAGTACGAGCAGTACTTC. Protein: CASTRTGGQYEQYF.